What follows is one T cell receptor (beta chain) and its context. What it binds is unknown. The source of the sample is a study of blood T cells in healthy people across ages. Overall study results and limits: While age rose, TCR beta diversity per million T cells dropped in a roughly linear way. Long-lived and aged donors differed, with more naive CD4+ cells and higher diversity in the long-lived. Naive and antigen-experienced cells were not separated, limiting conclusive comparison.

A second PCR, run for about 7 to 11 cycles, used a sample-barcoded 5' primer plus a J-beta primer mix. TCRdb re-called the 5' RACE reads with MiXCR, one entry per CDR3 protein. The sample carries 800,000 to 900,000 distinct CDR3 sequences, 60% to 80% recorded once. Sequencing used blood. This TCR derives from a man aged 30 to 45 in good health.

The chain's CDR3 is CASSDLLAGVYEQYF. The CDR3, as DNA: TGTGCCAGCAGTGATCTCCTAGCGGGGGTTTACGAGCAGTACTTC. The chain uses TRBV6-5 and TRBJ2-7, with 10 bases that match TRBD2. Trimming at V came to 5 bases and at J to 4 bases, leaving 8 bases not matched to a gene. Germline CDR1 and CDR2: MNHEY and SVGAGI. The CDR3 contains 15 residues.